A single sample is the source of the 21 T cell receptor beta chains below, sequenced in a study of T cells in Graves' hyperthyroidism and ophthalmopathy. TCR beta CDR3 regions were amplified from RNA transcripts. HTBI primers were used for first-round RT-PCR of the TCR CDR3. TCRdb re-analysed the multiplex PCR reads in MiXCR, keeping a single row per CDR3 protein. The profile shows 500,000 to 650,000 distinct CDR3 sequences, about 20% of them singletons. Sequenced sample: blood. These TCRs come from a middle-aged man with Graves' ophthalmopathy.

With respect to this clonotype: A much larger clone lies one base from this, so it may be a read error. This sequence joins TRBV12-3 or TRBV12-4 and TRBJ1-3, with D hard to call. This CDR3 region has 12 residues. The V end lost 11 bases, the J end lost 0 bases, and 8 bases lay between the germline ends. CDR3 protein: CAGSPSGNTIYF. CDR3 DNA: TGTGCCGGCTCGCCCTCTGGAAACACCATATATTTT.

At least ten counts were recorded for this clonotype. The V and J genes are TRBV28 and TRBJ1-1; D unclear. V lost 8 bases and J 0 bases, leaving 4 bases between the germline ends. CDR1 is MDHEN and CDR2 is SYDVKM in the germline V gene. The CDR3 is 11 amino acids. The CDR3: CASELNTEAFF. The CDR3 DNA follows: TGTGCCAGCGAGCTGAACACTGAAGCTTTCTTT.

The rearrangement links TRBV19 to TRBJ2-5; the D gene is possibly TRBD2 (6 bases). The germline V gene has CDR1 LNHDA and CDR2 SQIVND (reference sequence). The CDR3 extends over 15 amino acids. Trimming took off 0 bases at V and 2 bases at J, with 10 bases between the two ends. DNA of the CDR3: TGTGCCAGTAGTATAGACGGGGGTAGACAAGAGACCCAGTACTTC. It specifies CASSIDGGRQETQYF.

This clonotype showed up many times. DNA of the CDR3: TGTGCCAGCAGCAATGGGGGCCTTCGAGAGACCCAGTACTTC. Amino acids: CASSNGGLRETQYF. This rearrangement joins TRBV7-2 to TRBJ2-5, with D tentatively TRBD1 (6 bases). The germline gives CDR1 SGHTA, CDR2 FQGNSA. The V end was cut by 5 bases, the J end by 4 bases, with 14 bases between. This CDR3 has 14 residues.

This clonotype was picked up a small number of times. This chain's CDR3 is CASSFGGSSTYEQYF. The CDR3 coding sequence is TGTGCCAGCAGTTTCGGAGGCTCCTCAACCTACGAGCAGTACTTC. The V and J genes are TRBV27 and TRBJ2-7; a possible D gene is TRBD2 (5 bases). This CDR3 spans 15 amino acids. CDR1 and CDR2 (germline): MNHEY, SMNVEV (reference sequence). With 3 bases removed from V and 2 bases from J, the gap between germline ends came to 14 bases.

This clonotype was counted a few times. J is TRBJ2-1 and V is TRBV20-1; TRBD2 matches 11 bases. The CDR3 runs to 15 residues. The ends lost 6 bases at V and 4 bases at J; junction bases unmatched: 8. Germline loops: CDR1 DFQATT, CDR2 SNEGSKA (reference sequence). The CDR3 sequence: CSAPELAGGYNEQFF. In nucleotides, the CDR3 is TGCAGTGCCCCCGAGCTAGCGGGGGGATACAATGAGCAGTTCTTC.

At least ten counts were recorded for this clonotype. J is TRBJ2-2 and V is TRBV7-3; possible D gene TRBD2, 6 bases. The CDR3 totals 14 residues. Germline CDR1 and CDR2: SGHTA and FQGTGA. V was cut by 4 bases and J by 5 bases, with 11 bases left in between. The CDR3 reads CASSSYSGTGELFF. Here the CDR3 DNA reads TGTGCCAGCAGCTCGTACAGCGGGACCGGGGAGCTGTTTTTT.

The rearrangement links TRBV2 to TRBJ2-2, with 7 bases lining up with TRBD2. Germline V gene sequence: CDR1 SNHLY, CDR2 FYNNEI. This CDR3 contains 16 residues. J was trimmed by 8 bases and V by 2 bases; bases with no gene match: 11. The CDR3 here is CASSEYRLATPGELFF. CDR3 nucleotides: TGTGCCAGCAGTGAATATAGACTAGCCACACCGGGGGAGCTGTTTTTT.

This clonotype occurred a few times. The V call is TRBV5-1, the J call TRBJ2-1, with TRBD2 matching over 7 bases. The germline V gene has CDR1 SGHRS and CDR2 YFSETQ. This CDR3 has 17 amino acids. V was clipped by 0 bases and J by 2 bases; unmatched bases: 8. The CDR3 here is CASSLELPSGAYNEQFF. The CDR3 bases are TGCGCCAGCAGCTTGGAATTGCCTAGCGGAGCCTACAATGAGCAGTTCTTC.

This sequence joins TRBV28 and TRBJ1-1, with D possibly TRBD1 on 6 matching bases. Trimming took 3 bases from V and 1 from J, leaving 12 bases between them. Germline V gives CDR1 MDHEN, CDR2 SYDVKM. The CDR3 is 15 residues long. CDR3 DNA sequence: TGTGCCAGCAGTTTTTGGGGGGCTACGAACACTGAAGCTTTCTTT. This gives the protein CASSFWGATNTEAFF.

At least ten counts were recorded for this clonotype. The chain has TRBV29-1 and TRBJ2-7, with TRBD2 matching 8 bases. The V gene's germline CDR1 is SQVTM and CDR2 ANQGSEA. There are 13 residues in the CDR3. The V gene end was trimmed by 6 bases and the J gene end by 5 bases; junction bases not matched to a gene: 9. In DNA, the CDR3 is TGCAGCGTCCCATCGGGAGGGGGAGACGAGCAGTACTTC. As protein: CSVPSGGGDEQYF.

The chain couples TRBV7-9 to TRBJ2-3; D remains ambiguous. Germline values: CDR1 SEHNR, CDR2 FQNEAQ (reference sequence). V was trimmed by 1 base and J by 2 bases, leaving 13 bases between them. CDR3 size: 16 residues. The CDR3 DNA reads TGTGCCAGCAGCTTAGATGGCGTTTCTAACACAGATACGCAGTATTTT. Its protein is CASSLDGVSNTDTQYF. Full variable domain (rest looked up from reference TRBV7-9 and TRBJ2-3): DTGVSQNPRHKITKRGQNVTFRCDPISEHNRLYWYRQTLGQGPEFLTYFQNEAQLEKSRLLSDRFSAERPKGSFSTLEIQRTEQGDSAMYLCASSLDGVSNTDTQYFGPGTRLTVL.

In its sample, this clonotype was seen many times. The V and J genes are TRBV5-5 and TRBJ2-3; D unresolved. The V end lost 0 bases, the J end lost 0 bases, and 8 bases lay between the germline ends. Per the germline V gene, CDR1 is SGHKS and CDR2 is YYEKEE (reference sequence). This CDR3 has 15 amino acids. The CDR3 DNA is TGTGCCAGCAGCTTGGAGGGAAAGAGCACAGATACGCAGTATTTT. It yields the protein CASSLEGKSTDTQYF.

This chain connects TRBV5-1 to TRBJ1-4; no firm D call. Trimming removed 5 bases at V and 3 bases at J, with 14 bases between. CDR1 is SGHRS and CDR2 is YFSETQ in the germline V gene. This CDR3 contains 15 residues. CDR3 residues: CASRHPGAANEKLFF. The CDR3 coding sequence is TGCGCCAGCAGACATCCGGGAGCGGCTAATGAAAAACTGTTTTTT.

The sample holds a few counts of this clonotype. The gene calls are TRBV12-3 or TRBV12-4 and TRBJ1-3; a possible D gene is TRBD1 (5 bases). Trimming removed 5 bases from V and 1 base from J, with 9 bases in between. The CDR3 extends over 14 amino acids. CDR3 residues: CASSVGVSGNTIYF. CDR3 nucleotide sequence: TGTGCCAGCAGTGTAGGGGTTTCTGGAAACACCATATATTTT.

V is TRBV3-1 and J is TRBJ2-2, with D possibly matching TRBD2 (6 bases). Germline V gene lookup returns CDR1 LGHDT and CDR2 YNNKEL (reference sequence). The germline V and J ends were trimmed by 4 bases and 0 bases, with 18 bases remaining between them. The CDR3 extends over 18 amino acids. The chain's CDR3 is CASSPRNPSVTNTGELFF. The CDR3 DNA reads TGTGCCAGCAGCCCTCGGAACCCTAGCGTTACGAACACCGGGGAGCTGTTTTTT.

There are many counts of this clonotype. The rearrangement uses TRBV7-2 and TRBJ2-5; TRBD1 matches 7 bases. Looked up from germline, CDR1 is SGHTA and CDR2 is FQGNSA. Losses at the gene ends were 5 bases for V and 0 bases for J; bases not matched to a gene: 15. CDR3 length: 18 amino acids. The CDR3 DNA sequence: TGTGCCAGCAGCCAAGTACAAACAGGGGACCCGTACCAAGAGACCCAGTACTTC. It translates to CASSQVQTGDPYQETQYF. The full variable domain, with the rest looked up from reference TRBV7-2 and TRBJ2-5, is GAGVSQSPSNKVTEKGKDVELRCDPISGHTALYWYRQSLGQGLEFLIYFQGNSAPDKSGLPSDRFSAERTGGSVSTLTIQRTQQEDSAVYLCASSQVQTGDPYQETQYFGPGTRLLVL.

The chain joins TRBV12-3 or TRBV12-4 to TRBJ1-1, with D hard to call. CDR3 length: 12 residues. Trimming took 5 bases from V and 8 from J, leaving 12 bases between them. The CDR3 DNA follows: TGTGCCAGCAGTCGGGCTAGGACGGAAGCTTTCTTT. Protein product: CASSRARTEAFF.

In its sample, this clonotype was seen many times. The V and J genes are TRBV12-3 or TRBV12-4 and TRBJ1-2; 8 bases fit TRBD1. This CDR3 is built from 13 residues. The V and J ends lost 4 bases and 2 bases, in that order; junction bases with no gene match: 0. CDR3 in amino acids: CASSWTGNYGYTF. DNA for the CDR3: TGTGCCAGCAGTTGGACAGGGAACTATGGCTACACCTTC.

A few counts support this clonotype. The chain couples TRBV27 to TRBJ1-2; TRBD1 matches 9 bases. V shed 5 bases and J 8 bases; nucleotides not matched to a gene: 12. Germline-derived CDR1 and CDR2 are MNHEY and SMNVEV (reference sequence). The CDR3 is 15 residues long. This chain's CDR3 is CASSPTRDRVWGYTF. CDR3 coding DNA: TGTGCCAGCAGTCCCACCCGGGACAGGGTGTGGGGCTACACCTTC.

This chain joins TRBV6-2 or TRBV6-3 and TRBJ2-2, with 7 bases lining up with TRBD1. CDR1 is MNHEY, CDR2 SVGEGT, per germline. V was pared by 7 bases and J by 0 bases, with 5 bases of the junction left unmatched. CDR3 length: 15 residues. CDR3 sequence reads: CASIGTATNTGELFF. Written as DNA, the CDR3 is TGTGCCAGCATCGGGACAGCTACGAACACCGGGGAGCTGTTTTTT.